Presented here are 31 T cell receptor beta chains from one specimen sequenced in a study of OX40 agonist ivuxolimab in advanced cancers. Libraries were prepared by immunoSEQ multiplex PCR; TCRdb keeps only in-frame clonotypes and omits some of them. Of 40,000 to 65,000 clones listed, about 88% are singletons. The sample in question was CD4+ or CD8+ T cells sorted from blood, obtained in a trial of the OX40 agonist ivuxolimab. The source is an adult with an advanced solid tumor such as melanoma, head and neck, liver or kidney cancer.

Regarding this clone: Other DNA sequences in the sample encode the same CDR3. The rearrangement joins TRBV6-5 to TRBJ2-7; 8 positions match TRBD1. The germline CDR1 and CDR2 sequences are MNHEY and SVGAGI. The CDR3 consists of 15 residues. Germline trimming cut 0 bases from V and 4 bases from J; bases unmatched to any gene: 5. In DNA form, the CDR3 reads TGTGCCAGCAGTTACTCAGGGCAGGGGGCTTACGAGCAGTACTTC. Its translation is CASSYSGQGAYEQYF.

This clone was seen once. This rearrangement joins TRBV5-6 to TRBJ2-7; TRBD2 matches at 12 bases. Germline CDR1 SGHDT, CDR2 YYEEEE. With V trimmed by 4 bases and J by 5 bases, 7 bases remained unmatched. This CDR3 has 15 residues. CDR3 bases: TGTGCCAGCAGCACAACCGGGACTAGCGGGCACGAGCAGTACTTC. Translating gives CASSTTGTSGHEQYF.

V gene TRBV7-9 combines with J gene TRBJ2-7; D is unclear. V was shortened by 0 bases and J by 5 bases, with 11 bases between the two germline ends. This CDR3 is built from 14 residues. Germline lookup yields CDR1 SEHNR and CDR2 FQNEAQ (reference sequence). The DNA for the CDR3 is TGTGCCAGCAGCTTAGCCCTGCTCAGCGACGAGCAGTACTTC. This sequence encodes CASSLALLSDEQYF.

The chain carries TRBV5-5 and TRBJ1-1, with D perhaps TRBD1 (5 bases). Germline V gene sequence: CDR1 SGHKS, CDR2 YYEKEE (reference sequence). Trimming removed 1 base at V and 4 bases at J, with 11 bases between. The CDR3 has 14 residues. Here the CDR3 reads CASSLRGYLTEAFF. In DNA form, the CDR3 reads TGTGCCAGCAGCTTGCGGGGGTACCTCACTGAAGCTTTCTTT.

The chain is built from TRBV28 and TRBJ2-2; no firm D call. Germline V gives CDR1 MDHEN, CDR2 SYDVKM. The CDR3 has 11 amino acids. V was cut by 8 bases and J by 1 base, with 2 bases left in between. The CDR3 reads CASQNTGELFF. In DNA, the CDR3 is TGTGCCAGCCAGAACACCGGGGAGCTGTTTTTT.

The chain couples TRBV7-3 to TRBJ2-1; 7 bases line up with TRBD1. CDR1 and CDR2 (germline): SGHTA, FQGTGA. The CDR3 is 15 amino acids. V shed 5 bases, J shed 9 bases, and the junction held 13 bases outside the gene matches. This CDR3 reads CASSMGRTRQGEQFF. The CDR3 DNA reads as TGTGCCAGCAGCATGGGACGGACACGACAGGGTGAGCAGTTCTTC.

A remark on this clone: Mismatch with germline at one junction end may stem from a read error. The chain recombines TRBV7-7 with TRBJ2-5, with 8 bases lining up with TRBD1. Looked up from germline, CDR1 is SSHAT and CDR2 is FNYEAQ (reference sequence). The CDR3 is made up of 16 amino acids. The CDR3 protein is CASSPRSGGYWETQYF. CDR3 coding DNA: TGTGCTAGCAGCCCTCGCTCAGGGGGCTATTGGGAGACCCAGTACTTC.

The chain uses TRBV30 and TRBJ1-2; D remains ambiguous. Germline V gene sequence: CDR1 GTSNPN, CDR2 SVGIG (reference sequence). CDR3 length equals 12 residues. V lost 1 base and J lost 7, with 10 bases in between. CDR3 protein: CAWSESDSGYTF. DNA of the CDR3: TGTGCCTGGAGTGAATCCGATTCTGGCTACACCTTC.

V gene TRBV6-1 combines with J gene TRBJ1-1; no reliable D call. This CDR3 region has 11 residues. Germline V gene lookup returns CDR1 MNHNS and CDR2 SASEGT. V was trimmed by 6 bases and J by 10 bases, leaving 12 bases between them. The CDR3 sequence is CASRASPGAFF. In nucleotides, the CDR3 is TGTGCCAGCAGAGCCTCACCGGGAGCTTTCTTT.

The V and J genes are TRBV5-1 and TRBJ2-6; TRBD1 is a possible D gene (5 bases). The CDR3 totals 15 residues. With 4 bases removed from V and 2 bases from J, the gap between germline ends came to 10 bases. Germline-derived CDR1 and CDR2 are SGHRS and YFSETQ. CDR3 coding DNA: TGCGCCAGCAGCCCTCAGGGTACTGGGGCCAACGTCCTGACTTTC. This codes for CASSPQGTGANVLTF.

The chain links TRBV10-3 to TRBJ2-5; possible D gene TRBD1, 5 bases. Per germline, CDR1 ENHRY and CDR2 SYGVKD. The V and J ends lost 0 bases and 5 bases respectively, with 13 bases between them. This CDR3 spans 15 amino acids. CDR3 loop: CAISESGQARETQYF. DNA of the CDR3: TGTGCCATCAGTGAGTCGGGGCAGGCACGCGAGACCCAGTACTTC.

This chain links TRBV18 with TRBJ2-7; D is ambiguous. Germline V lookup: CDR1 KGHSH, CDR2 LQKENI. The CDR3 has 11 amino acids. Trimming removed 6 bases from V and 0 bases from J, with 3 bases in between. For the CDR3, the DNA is TGTGCCAGCTCTACCTCCTACGAGCAGTACTTC. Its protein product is CASSTSYEQYF.

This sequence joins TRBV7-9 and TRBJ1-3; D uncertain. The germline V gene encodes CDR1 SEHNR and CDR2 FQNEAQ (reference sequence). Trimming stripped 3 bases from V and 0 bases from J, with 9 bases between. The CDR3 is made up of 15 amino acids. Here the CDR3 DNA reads TGTGCCAGCAGCTTGAGGCGGAGCTCTGGAAACACCATATATTTT. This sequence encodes CASSLRRSSGNTIYF.

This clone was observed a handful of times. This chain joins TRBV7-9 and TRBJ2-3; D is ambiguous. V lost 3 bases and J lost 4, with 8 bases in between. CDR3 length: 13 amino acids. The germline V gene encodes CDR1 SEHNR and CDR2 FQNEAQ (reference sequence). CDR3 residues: CASSLTFSDTQYF. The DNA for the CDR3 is TGTGCCAGCAGCTTGACATTTTCAGATACGCAGTATTTT.

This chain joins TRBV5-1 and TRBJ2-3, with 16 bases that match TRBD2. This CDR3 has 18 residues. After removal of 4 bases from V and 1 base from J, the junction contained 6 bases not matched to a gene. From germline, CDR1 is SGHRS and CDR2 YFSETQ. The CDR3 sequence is CASSGGTSGGAGTDTQYF. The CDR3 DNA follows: TGCGCCAGCAGCGGCGGGACTAGCGGGGGGGCGGGCACAGATACGCAGTATTTT.

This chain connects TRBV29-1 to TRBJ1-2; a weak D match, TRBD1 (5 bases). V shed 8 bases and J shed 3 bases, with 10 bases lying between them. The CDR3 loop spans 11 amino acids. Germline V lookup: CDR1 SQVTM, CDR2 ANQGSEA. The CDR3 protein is CSSQGHYGYTF. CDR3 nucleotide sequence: TGCAGCTCCCAGGGCCACTATGGCTACACCTTC. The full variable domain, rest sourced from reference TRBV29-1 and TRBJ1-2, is SAVISQKPSRDICQRGTSLTIQCQVDSQVTMMFWYRQQPGQSLTLIATANQGSEATYESGFVIDKFPISRPNLTFSTLTVSNMSPEDSSIYLCSSQGHYGYTFGSGTRLTVV.

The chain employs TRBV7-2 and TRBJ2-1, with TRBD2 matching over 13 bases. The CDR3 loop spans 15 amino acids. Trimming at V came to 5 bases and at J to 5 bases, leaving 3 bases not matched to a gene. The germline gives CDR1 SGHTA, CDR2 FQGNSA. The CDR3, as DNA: TGTGCCAGCAGCCCCGGGACTAGCGGGGACAATGAGCAGTTCTTC. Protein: CASSPGTSGDNEQFF.

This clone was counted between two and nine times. Here the CDR3 reads CASSFGDGAYEQYF. The CDR3 DNA is TGTGCCAGCTCTTTCGGGGACGGAGCCTACGAGCAGTACTTC. V is TRBV11-2 and J is TRBJ2-7; the D call may be TRBD1 or TRBD2 (5 bases each). Germline V gives CDR1 SGHAT, CDR2 FQNNGV. The CDR3 is 14 amino acids. Trimming left V 8 bases short and J 2 bases short, with 16 bases between.

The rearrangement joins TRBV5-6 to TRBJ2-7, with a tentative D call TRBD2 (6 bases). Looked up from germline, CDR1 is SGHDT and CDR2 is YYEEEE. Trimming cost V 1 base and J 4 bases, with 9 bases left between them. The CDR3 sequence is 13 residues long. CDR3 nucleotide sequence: TGTGCCAGCAGCTTGCAGGGAGGATACGAGCAGTACTTC. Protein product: CASSLQGGYEQYF.

The chain's CDR3 is CASSLGTDNSPLHF. The CDR3 DNA reads as TGTGCCAGCAGCCTGGGGACAGATAATTCACCCCTCCACTTT. V gene TRBV28 combines with J gene TRBJ1-6; 7 positions match TRBD1. This CDR3 is built from 14 residues. J gave up 5 bases and V 6 bases, and 4 bases lay outside the gene matches. Germline CDR1 is MDHEN and CDR2 is SYDVKM. The variable domain in full, completed from reference TRBV28 and TRBJ1-6, reads DVKVTQSSRYLVKRTGEKVFLECVQDMDHENMFWYRQDPGLGLRLIYFSYDVKMKEKGDIPEGYSVSREKKERFSLILESASTNQTSMYLCASSLGTDNSPLHFGNGTRLTVT.

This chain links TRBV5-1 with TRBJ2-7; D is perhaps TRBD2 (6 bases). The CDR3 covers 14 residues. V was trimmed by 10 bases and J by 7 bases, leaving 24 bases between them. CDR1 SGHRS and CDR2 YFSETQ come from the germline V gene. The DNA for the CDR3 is TGCGCCTCGAGCCAAGGGCGGGAAGGGCAAGAGCAGTACTTC. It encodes CASSQGREGQEQYF.

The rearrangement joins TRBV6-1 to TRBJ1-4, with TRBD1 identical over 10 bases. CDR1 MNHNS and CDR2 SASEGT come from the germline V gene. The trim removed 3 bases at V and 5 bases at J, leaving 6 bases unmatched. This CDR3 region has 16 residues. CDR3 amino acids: CASSEIPGQGNEKLFF. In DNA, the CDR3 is TGTGCCAGCAGTGAGATTCCGGGACAGGGGAATGAAAAACTGTTTTTT.

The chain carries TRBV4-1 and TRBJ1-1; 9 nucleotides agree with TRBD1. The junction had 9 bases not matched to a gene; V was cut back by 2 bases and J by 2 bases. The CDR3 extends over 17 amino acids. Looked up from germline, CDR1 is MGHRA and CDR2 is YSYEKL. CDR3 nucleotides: TGCGCCAGCAGCCAAACCACATCGGGACAGGGAAACACTGAAGCTTTCTTT. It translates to CASSQTTSGQGNTEAFF.

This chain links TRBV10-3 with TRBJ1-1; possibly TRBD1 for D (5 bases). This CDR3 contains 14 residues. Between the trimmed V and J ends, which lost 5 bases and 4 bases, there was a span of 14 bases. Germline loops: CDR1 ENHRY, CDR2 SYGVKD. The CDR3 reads CAISPGSRATEAFF. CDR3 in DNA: TGTGCCATCAGTCCCGGGTCCAGGGCCACTGAAGCTTTCTTT.

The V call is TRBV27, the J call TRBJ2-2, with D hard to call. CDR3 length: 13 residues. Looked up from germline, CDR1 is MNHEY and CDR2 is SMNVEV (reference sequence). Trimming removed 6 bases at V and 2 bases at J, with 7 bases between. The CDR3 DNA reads TGTGCCAGCAGGGCTTACAACACCGGGGAGCTGTTTTTT. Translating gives CASRAYNTGELFF.

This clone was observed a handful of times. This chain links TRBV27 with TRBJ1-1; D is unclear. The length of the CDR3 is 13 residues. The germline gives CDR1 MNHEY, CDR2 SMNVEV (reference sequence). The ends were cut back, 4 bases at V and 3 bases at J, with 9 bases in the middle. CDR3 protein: CASSSEFYTEAFF. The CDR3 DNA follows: TGTGCCAGCAGTTCAGAATTCTACACTGAAGCTTTCTTT.

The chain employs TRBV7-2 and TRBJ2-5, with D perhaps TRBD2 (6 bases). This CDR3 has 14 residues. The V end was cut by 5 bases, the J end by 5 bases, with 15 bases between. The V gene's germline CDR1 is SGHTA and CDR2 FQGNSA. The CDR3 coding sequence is TGTGCCAGCAGCCGGGGGTCCCGGAGGGAGACCCAGTACTTC. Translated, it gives CASSRGSRRETQYF. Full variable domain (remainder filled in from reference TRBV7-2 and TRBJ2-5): GAGVSQSPSNKVTEKGKDVELRCDPISGHTALYWYRQSLGQGLEFLIYFQGNSAPDKSGLPSDRFSAERTGGSVSTLTIQRTQQEDSAVYLCASSRGSRRETQYFGPGTRLLVL.

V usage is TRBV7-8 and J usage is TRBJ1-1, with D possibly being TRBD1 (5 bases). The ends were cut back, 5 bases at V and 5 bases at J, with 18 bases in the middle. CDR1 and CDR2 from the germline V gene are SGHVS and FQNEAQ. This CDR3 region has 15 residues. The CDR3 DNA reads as TGTGCCAGCAGCCCCTCTATCGGGGGAAGTACTGAAGCTTTCTTT. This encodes CASSPSIGGSTEAFF.

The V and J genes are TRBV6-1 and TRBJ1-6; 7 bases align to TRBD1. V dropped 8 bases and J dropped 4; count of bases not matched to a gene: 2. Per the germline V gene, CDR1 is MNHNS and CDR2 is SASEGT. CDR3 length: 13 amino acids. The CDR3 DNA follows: TGTGCCAGCGGGGACAGATATAATTCACCCCTCCACTTT. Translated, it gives CASGDRYNSPLHF.

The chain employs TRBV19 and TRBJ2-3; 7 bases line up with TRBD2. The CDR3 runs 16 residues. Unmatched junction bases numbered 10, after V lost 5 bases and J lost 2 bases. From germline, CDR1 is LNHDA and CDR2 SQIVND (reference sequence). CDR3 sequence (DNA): TGTGCCAGTAGTCCGCAACCCCTAGCGGCCACAGATACGCAGTATTTT. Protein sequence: CASSPQPLAATDTQYF.

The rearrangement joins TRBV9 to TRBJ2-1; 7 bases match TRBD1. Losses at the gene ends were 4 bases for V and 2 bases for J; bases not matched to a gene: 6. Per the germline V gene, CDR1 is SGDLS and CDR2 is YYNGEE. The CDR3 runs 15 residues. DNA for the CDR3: TGTGCCAGCAGCCCCGGGACAGTAACCTACAATGAGCAGTTCTTC. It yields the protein CASSPGTVTYNEQFF.